This TCR beta chain was identified during a study of tumor and adjacent non-tumor tissue in lung cancer. Study information: Aged roughly 31 to 80 years, patients included nine to ten men and a few women with stage I to III disease. General study points: In normal lung, the top 100 clones were significantly more dominant than in tumor.

TCRbeta libraries were built with three rounds of nested PCR, modified from ARM-PCR. TCRdb re-derived calls from the multiplex PCR reads in MiXCR, one entry per CDR3 protein. Among 200,000 or so distinct CDR3 sequences, 71% were seen once, and the ten largest hold roughly 24%. Points on this clonotype: The antigen is undetermined.

The template was RNA from unsorted bulk tissue. Newly diagnosed lung cancer patients had thoracic surgery in China, August–late 2014, without prior chemotherapy. The CDR3 has 18 amino acids. V lost 0 bases, J lost 2 bases, and 14 bases lay in between. In germline, CDR1 is MGHRA, CDR2 YSYEKL. This sequence was found in a man in his 60s with non-small cell lung cancer. The source material was lung tumor tissue. The genes are TRBV4-1 and TRBJ2-6; D not certain. CDR3 coding DNA: TGCGCCAGCAGCCAAGACCGATATAGGCTCCCTGGGGCCAACGTCCTGACTTTC. Its protein is CASSQDRYRLPGANVLTF.